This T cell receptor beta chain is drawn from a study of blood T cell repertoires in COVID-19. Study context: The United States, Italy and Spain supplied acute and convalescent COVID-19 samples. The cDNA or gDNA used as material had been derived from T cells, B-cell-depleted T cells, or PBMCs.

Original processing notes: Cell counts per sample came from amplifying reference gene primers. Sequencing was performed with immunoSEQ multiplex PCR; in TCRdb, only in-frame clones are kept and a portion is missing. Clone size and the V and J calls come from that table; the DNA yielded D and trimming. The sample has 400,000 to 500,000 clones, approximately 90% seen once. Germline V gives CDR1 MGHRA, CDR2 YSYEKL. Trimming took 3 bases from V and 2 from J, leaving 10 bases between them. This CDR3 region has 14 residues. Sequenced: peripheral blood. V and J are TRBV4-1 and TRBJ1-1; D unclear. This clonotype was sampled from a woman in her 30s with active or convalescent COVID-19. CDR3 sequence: CASSHPVRNTEAFF. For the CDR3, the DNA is TGCGCCAGCAGCCATCCAGTTCGAAACACTGAAGCTTTCTTT.